This paragraph reports one T cell receptor (beta chain). This specimen comes from a study of blood T cell repertoires in COVID-19. Study summary: In each case, the material was cDNA or gDNA derived from T cells, B-cell-depleted T cells, or PBMCs.

The CDR3 extends over 13 amino acids. Germline CDR1 and CDR2: MNHEY and SVGAGI. The V end was cut by 11 bases, the J end by 6 bases, with 16 bases between. The data were produced by immunoSEQ multiplex PCR, yet TCRdb's version contains in-frame clones alone and is incomplete. The sample has some 110,000 clones, roughly four fifths seen once; the top ten hold about 3.3%. Sequencing was performed on peripheral blood. This clonotype was sampled from a woman of 80 years or more with active or convalescent COVID-19. This sequence joins TRBV6-5 and TRBJ1-4; D is perhaps TRBD1 (6 bases). CDR3 in amino acids: CAAGGARDEKLFF. In DNA form, the CDR3 reads TGTGCCGCCGGGGGGGCGAGGGATGAAAAACTGTTTTTT.